Sequencing of this T cell receptor (beta chain) was carried out in a study of T cell responses to AZD1222 COVID-19 vaccine (dated by TCRdb to the early 2020s). In terms of the full investigation: AZD1222 recipients whose second dose came at about 4 weeks and those whose second dose came at about 12 weeks were combined into one group, since spike-specific TCR depth and breadth did not differ between the two schedules. Trial participants were enrolled by age into 18-55, 56-69 and 70-plus year subgroups, with about 150, 28 and 57 TCR-sequenced participants respectively. A total of more than 230 trial participants underwent TCR sequencing, of whom 207 received two doses of AZD1222 and 26 received two doses of the MenACWY control vaccine.

Note on this clone: It lacks a known antigen. The sample holds no much larger clone one base away, and base qualities are not on file.

The V and J ends are trimmed by 1 base and 2 bases, leaving 12 bases between them. Per the germline V gene, MDHEN is the CDR1 and SYDVKM is the CDR2. From the cysteine through the phenylalanine, the CDR3 covers 16 amino acids. Here the CDR3 DNA is all that survives: 48 bases in frame from base 1. Explained via the paper, the time point label denotes: baseline before first vaccination. The vaccinee samples were drawn from two UK trials, COV001 and COV002, one of which was a single-blind randomized controlled phase 2/3 trial testing AZD1222 (ChAdOx1 nCoV-19) in healthy adults. For TCRbeta chain sequencing, PBMC samples from trial participants were taken at day 0 and at day 28 after the second dose. The CDR3 regions of human TCRbeta chains were analyzed by immunosequencing. Turning to the authors' computational methods: TCRs in the repertoires were matched against a reference library of SARS-CoV-2-specific TCRs that had been generated with the MIRA antigen-specificity platform. Breadth meant the fraction of unique TCRs that were SARS-CoV-2-associated, whereas depth meant the fraction of total T cells that were SARS-CoV-2-associated. Using the MIRA data, every spike-specific TCR was mapped to the spike region that the TCR reacted to and assigned to either a CD4 or a CD8 class. Log10-transformed breadth and depth values were compared by one-way ANOVA with Sidak's multiple comparisons tests. In its TCRdb copy, this immuneACCESS table keeps in-frame sequences only and misses some clones. Where compared with another copy, unresolved V genes explain less than half of these, and the others have no known cause. The V and J calls and the clone size are those of that table, but D and trimming were determined from the DNA. In all, the sample holds some 140,000 clones, and roughly 93% of those were seen once. Together, the top ten hold approximately 3.3% of the sample.

General study outcomes and caveats: Because no samples from the day 14 peak response were available, repertoires could be characterized only after the peak T cell response. The 56-69-year group was small, and its depth increase did not reach significance, likely because of low power. Most participants were white British and females outnumbered males, and the authors suggested that clonal diversity may have been underestimated. Reportedly, close to half of the unique spike-specific TCRs recognized epitopes lying outside the regions that are mutated in the B.1.351 and B.1.1.7 variants. Spike-specific TCR breadth and depth rose significantly after two AZD1222 doses compared with day 0 and with MenACWY recipients. Only a handful of AZD1222 recipients were SARS-CoV-2 seropositive at baseline, limiting conclusions about previously exposed vaccinees. Vaccine-associated CD4 TCRs spanned the whole spike protein, with dominant responses in regions 160-218 and 743-854.

The source is an adult in good health. The specimen comprised peripheral blood, sampled on day 0 of AZD1222 vaccination. Here the chain combines TRBV28 and TRBJ2-4; the D segment cannot be called with confidence. The nucleotide sequence is TGTGCCAGCAGTTTATCCGGGTCCGAGACCAAAAACATTCAGTACTTC. Protein translation: CASSLSGSETKNIQYF.